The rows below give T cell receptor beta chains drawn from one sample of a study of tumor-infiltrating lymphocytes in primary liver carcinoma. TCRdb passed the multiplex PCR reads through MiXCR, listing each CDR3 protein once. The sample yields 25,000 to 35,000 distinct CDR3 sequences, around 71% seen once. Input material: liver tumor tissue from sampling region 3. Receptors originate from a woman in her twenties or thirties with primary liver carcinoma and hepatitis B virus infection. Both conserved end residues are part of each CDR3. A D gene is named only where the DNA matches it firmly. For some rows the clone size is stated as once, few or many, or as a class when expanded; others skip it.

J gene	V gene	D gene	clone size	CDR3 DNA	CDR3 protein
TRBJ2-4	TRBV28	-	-	TGTGTCAGCAGTCTCGATAAAAACATTCAGTACTTC	CVSSLDKNIQYF
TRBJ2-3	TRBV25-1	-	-	TGTGCCAGCGGGACAATGGATACGCAGTACTTT	CASGTMDTQYF
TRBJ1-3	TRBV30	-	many	TGTGCCTGGACCCGAGACAGCCACTCTGGAAACACCATATATTTT	CAWTRDSHSGNTIYF
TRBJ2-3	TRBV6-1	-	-	TGTGCCAACAGTGAAGCATATACGCAGTATTTT	CANSEAYTQYF
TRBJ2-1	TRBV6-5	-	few	TGTGCCAGCTGTTCGGGAACCGGGACCCCGTCGTTCTTC	CASCSGTGTPSFF
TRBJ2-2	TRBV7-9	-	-	TGTGTCAGCAGCCCTGTCGACTTCGGGGAGCTGTTTTTT	CVSSPVDFGELFF
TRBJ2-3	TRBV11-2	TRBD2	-	TGTGCCAGCAGCTTAGATCTAAGTGGGTTAGCGGGAGAAGGGATAGATATCCAGTATTTT	CASSLDLSGLAGEGIDIQYF
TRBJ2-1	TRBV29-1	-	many	TGCAGCGTTGAAGACGGGATTGTCATGGGGAATGAGCAGTTCTTC	CSVEDGIVMGNEQFF
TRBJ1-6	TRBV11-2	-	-	TGTGCCAGCAGCTTTGGTCGGAACCATTATAATTCACCCCCCCACTTC	CASSFGRNHYNSPPHF
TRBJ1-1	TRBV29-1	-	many	TGCAGCGGAGGGGATGAAGCTTTCTTT	CSGGDEAFF
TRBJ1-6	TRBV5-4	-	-	TGTGCCAGCAGCCAAAGGGCGGGGGATAATCCACCCTTCCACTTT	CASSQRAGDNPPFHF
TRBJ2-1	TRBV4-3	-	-	TGTGTCAGCAGCCAAGATGCGGGAAGCTCCTACGATGAGCAGTTCTTC	CVSSQDAGSSYDEQFF
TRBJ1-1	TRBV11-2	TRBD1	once	TGTACCAGCAGCGCTCGGGACAGGGGGCGCAAGAGGCGGAGTAACAATGAAGCTTTCTTT	CTSSARDRGRKRRSNNEAFF
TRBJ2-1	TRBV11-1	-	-	TGTGCCAGCAGCTTAGGCGGCGAGAGGTGGGGAATTGAGCCGTTCTTC	CASSLGGERWGIEPFF
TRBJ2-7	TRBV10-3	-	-	TGTGCCATCAGTGGGATGGGCGGGCAGTACTTC	CAISGMGGQYF
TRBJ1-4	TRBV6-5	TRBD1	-	TGTGCCTGCAGTTTCCGGGACAGGGTTGGAAAACTGTTTTTT	CACSFRDRVGKLFF
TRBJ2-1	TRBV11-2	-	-	TGTGCCAGCAGCTTACTGGGGGGACAAGGGGGGCACTTCTTC	CASSLLGGQGGHFF
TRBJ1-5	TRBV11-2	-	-	TGTGCCAGCAGCTTAAATTTCGGGACACCAAATCGACCCCAGCATTTT	CASSLNFGTPNRPQHF
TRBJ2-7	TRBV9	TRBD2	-	TGTGCCAGCAGCCCCTCTAGCGGGAGGGCCCACGAGCAGTACTTC	CASSPSSGRAHEQYF
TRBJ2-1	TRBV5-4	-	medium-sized	TGTGCCAGCAGCCCAGAGGGGGGAGGCCTTTATGAGCAGTTCTTC	CASSPEGGGLYEQFF
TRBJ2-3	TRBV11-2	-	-	TGTGCCAGCAGCCTGTACAGGGACGTAGATACGCAGTATTTT	CASSLYRDVDTQYF
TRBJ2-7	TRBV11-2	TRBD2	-	TGTGCCAGCAGCCTAGATCCTAGCGGGGGCGGCGAGCAGTACTTC	CASSLDPSGGGEQYF
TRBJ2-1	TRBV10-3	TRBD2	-	TGTGCCATCAGTGAGTCGGCAGCGGGGGCCTACAATGAGTGGTTCTTC	CAISESAAGAYNEWFF
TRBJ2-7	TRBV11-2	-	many	TGTGCCAGCAGCTTAGGGCTCACCTACGAGCAGTACTTC	CASSLGLTYEQYF
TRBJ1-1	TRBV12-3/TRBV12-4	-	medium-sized	TGTGCCAGCAGTTTCGGCCCTGAAGCTTTCTTT	CASSFGPEAFF
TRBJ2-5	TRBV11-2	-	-	TGTGTCAGCAGCCATAACGAGACCCAGTACTTC	CVSSHNETQYF
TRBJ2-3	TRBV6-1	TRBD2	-	TGTGCCAACAGTGAAGGGGAGGGAAGTACAGATGCGCAGTATTTT	CANSEGEGSTDAQYF
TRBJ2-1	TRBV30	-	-	TGTCCCTGGAGGTCGGCTATGCGGAGCTCCTACAATGAACAGTTCTTC	CPWRSAMRSSYNEQFF